Shown below are 25 T cell receptor beta chains from a single sample sequenced in a study of cytomegalovirus exposure and HLA in healthy donors. Profiling relied on immunoSEQ multiplex PCR, and the TCRdb table lists in-frame clones only, not all of them. The sample contains about 130,000 clones, roughly 91% of which appear only once. Source material: PBMCs. These receptors all stem from a man aged 30 to 45 in good health and CMV-seronegative.

This rearrangement joins TRBV28 to TRBJ2-5, with a tentative D call TRBD2 (6 bases). The V end was cut by 8 bases, the J end by 4 bases, with 17 bases between. Germline V gene data show CDR1 as MDHEN and CDR2 as SYDVKM. The length of the CDR3 is 14 residues. CDR3 sequence: CASETSGKRETQYF. CDR3 DNA sequence: TGTGCCAGCGAGACTAGTGGGAAGAGAGAGACCCAGTACTTC. Full variable domain (rest looked up from reference TRBV28 and TRBJ2-5): DVKVTQSSRYLVKRTGEKVFLECVQDMDHENMFWYRQDPGLGLRLIYFSYDVKMKEKGDIPEGYSVSREKKERFSLILESASTNQTSMYLCASETSGKRETQYFGPGTRLLVL.

The chain has TRBV29-1 and TRBJ2-1; a possible D gene is TRBD1 (6 bases). This CDR3 has 14 amino acids. Germline CDR1 SQVTM, CDR2 ANQGSEA. The V end was cut by 5 bases, the J end by 3 bases, with 14 bases between. For the CDR3, the DNA is TGCAGCGTTCAGGCCAGGGGTAACTACAATGAGCAGTTCTTC. This codes for CSVQARGNYNEQFF.

The rearrangement joins TRBV6-5 to TRBJ1-2, with TRBD1 matching over 8 bases. Germline CDR1 is MNHEY and CDR2 is SVGAGI. CDR3 length: 15 amino acids. With V trimmed by 6 bases and J by 8 bases, 14 bases remained unmatched. The DNA for the CDR3 is TGTGCCAGCAGAGACCACTCAGGGGGCATCGAGGGCTACACCTTC. This encodes CASRDHSGGIEGYTF.

The V and J genes are TRBV5-1 and TRBJ2-2; 10 bases line up with TRBD1. After removal of 2 bases from V and 5 bases from J, the junction contained 6 bases not matched to a gene. Germline CDR1 reads SGHRS; CDR2 reads YFSETQ. The CDR3 covers 16 residues. The CDR3 DNA follows: TGCGCCAGCAGCTTTATTGACAGGGGGCAAACCGGGGAGCTGTTTTTT. Amino acids: CASSFIDRGQTGELFF.

This chain joins TRBV6-6 and TRBJ1-4; D is unresolved. CDR1 is MNHNY and CDR2 is SVGAGI in the germline V gene (reference sequence). This CDR3 spans 15 amino acids. V lost 6 bases to trimming and J lost 4 bases, with 15 bases between them. The CDR3 bases are TGTGCCAGCAGACCTCCTCCGTCGAGTAATGAAAAACTGTTTTTT. This sequence encodes CASRPPPSSNEKLFF.

This chain connects TRBV5-1 to TRBJ1-3; D is ambiguous. Deletions cut 0 bases from V and 0 bases from J, with 10 bases between. The CDR3 length is 16 residues. Germline lookup yields CDR1 SGHRS and CDR2 YFSETQ. CDR3 bases: TGCGCCAGCAGCTTGGGTACAGTCTCCTCTGGAAACACCATATATTTT. This gives the protein CASSLGTVSSGNTIYF.

This clone has just one count. J is TRBJ1-1 and V is TRBV7-9; possibly TRBD1 for D (6 bases). V was pared by 8 bases and J by 8 bases, with 12 bases between. The CDR3 totals 11 residues. Germline V gives CDR1 SEHNR, CDR2 FQNEAQ (reference sequence). CDR3 bases: TGTGCCAGCTTGCGGGGGCTAGAAGCTTTCTTT. Its protein product is CASLRGLEAFF.

With respect to this clone: At one of its ends the junction is not consistent with the germline gene, which may arise from a read error. This sequence joins TRBV18 and TRBJ1-1, with D perhaps TRBD1 (6 bases). The CDR3 has 15 amino acids. The germline V gene has CDR1 KGHSH and CDR2 LQKENI. The CDR3 reads CASSPPPITDRPDGF. The CDR3 DNA reads as TGTGCCAGCTCACCCCCGCCCATCACGGACAGACCGGACGGGTTT. The full variable domain, with the rest looked up from reference TRBV18 and TRBJ1-1, is NAGVMQNPRHLVRRRGQEARLRCSPMKGHSHVYWYRQLPEEGLKFMVYLQKENIIDESGMPKERFSAEFPKEGPSILRIQQVVRGDSAAYFCASSPPPITDRPDGFGQGTRLTVV.

V gene TRBV7-2 combines with J gene TRBJ2-4, with 8 bases fitting TRBD2. The V gene end was trimmed by 1 base and the J gene end by 8 bases; junction bases not matched to a gene: 10. This CDR3 spans 16 amino acids. Germline values: CDR1 SGHTA, CDR2 FQGNSA. The CDR3 sequence is CASSLGTGGPPDIQYF. The CDR3 DNA follows: TGTGCCAGCAGCTTAGGGACGGGGGGGCCCCCGGACATTCAGTACTTC.

The rearrangement joins TRBV19 to TRBJ1-1; no clear D. With 5 bases removed from V and 1 base from J, the gap between germline ends came to 26 bases. CDR3 size: 19 residues. Per germline, CDR1 LNHDA and CDR2 SQIVND (reference sequence). CDR3 residues: CASSVSFPGPPSENTEAFF. As DNA, the CDR3 is TGTGCCAGTAGTGTCTCTTTCCCTGGGCCCCCCTCCGAGAACACTGAAGCTTTCTTT.

The J gene is TRBJ2-3, the V gene TRBV7-3; D uncertain. CDR3 length: 13 amino acids. V was shortened by 4 bases and J by 5 bases, with 10 bases between the two germline ends. Looked up from germline, CDR1 is SGHTA and CDR2 is FQGTGA. CDR3 region: CASSSNGRDTQYF. CDR3 sequence (DNA): TGTGCCAGCAGCTCAAACGGTCGAGATACGCAGTATTTT.

CDR3 sequence (DNA): TGCGCCAGCAGCTTCCGGGACAGGGCGGATACGCAGTATTTT. Its protein product is CASSFRDRADTQYF. The chain carries TRBV5-1 and TRBJ2-3; 9 nucleotides align to TRBD1. V dropped 2 bases and J dropped 6; count of bases not matched to a gene: 4. The CDR3 runs to 14 residues. The germline V gene has CDR1 SGHRS and CDR2 YFSETQ. The full variable domain, with the rest looked up from reference TRBV5-1 and TRBJ2-3, is KAGVTQTPRYLIKTRGQQVTLSCSPISGHRSVSWYQQTPGQGLQFLFEYFSETQRNKGNFPGRFSGRQFSNSRSEMNVSTLELGDSALYLCASSFRDRADTQYFGPGTRLTVL.

The rearrangement links TRBV15 to TRBJ1-2; 7 nucleotides match TRBD1. The CDR3 runs to 14 residues. Germline loops: CDR1 LNHNV, CDR2 YYDKDF (reference sequence). V lost 4 bases and J lost 5; bases outside the gene matches: 7. The CDR3 is CATSTMTGWYGYTF. CDR3 nucleotides: TGTGCCACCAGCACCATGACAGGGTGGTATGGCTACACCTTC.

The CDR3 is CASSVEVNTEAFF. CDR3 nucleotides: TGTGCCAGCAGCGTTGAGGTGAACACTGAAGCTTTCTTT. The chain links TRBV9 to TRBJ1-1; D uncertain. Germline values: CDR1 SGDLS, CDR2 YYNGEE. Trimming removed 2 bases at V and 0 bases at J, with 5 bases between. The CDR3 runs to 13 residues.

With regard to this clone: The same CDR3 arises from other DNA sequences in this sample as well. The chain couples TRBV7-2 to TRBJ2-3; 11 positions agree with TRBD2. The CDR3 spans 15 residues. The V gene's germline CDR1 is SGHTA and CDR2 FQGNSA. V shed 1 base, J shed 5 bases, and the junction held 2 bases outside the gene matches. The CDR3 protein is CASSLVAGGGDTQYF. DNA of the CDR3: TGTGCCAGCAGCTTAGTAGCGGGAGGGGGAGATACGCAGTATTTT.

This rearrangement joins TRBV6-4 to TRBJ2-2; D gene unclear. The CDR3 is made up of 10 amino acids. Trimming cost V 0 bases and J 17 bases, with 7 bases left between them. CDR1 and CDR2 from the germline V gene are MRHNA and SNTAGT. The CDR3 DNA sequence: TGTGCCAGCAGTGACTCTGACAAATTTTTT. Its protein is CASSDSDKFF.

The chain uses TRBV28 and TRBJ2-1; D might be TRBD2 (6 bases). This CDR3 is built from 15 residues. Trimming pared 5 bases from V and 3 bases from J, leaving 14 bases between. Germline V gene lookup returns CDR1 MDHEN and CDR2 SYDVKM. The CDR3 region has the DNA TGTGCCAGCAGTACCACGGGACTGTACTACAATGAGCAGTTCTTC. Translated, it gives CASSTTGLYYNEQFF.

This clone was seen a handful of times. This chain uses TRBV10-3 with TRBJ1-2; tentatively, D is TRBD1 (6 bases). V lost 3 bases and J lost 5, with 13 bases in between. The CDR3 runs 14 residues. Germline values: CDR1 ENHRY, CDR2 SYGVKD. The CDR3 nucleotides are TGTGCCATCAGTGACTCCGGGACAATTTATGGCTACACCTTC. Protein sequence: CAISDSGTIYGYTF.

The V and J genes are TRBV2 and TRBJ2-2, with D tentatively TRBD1 (6 bases). Germline V gene sequence: CDR1 SNHLY, CDR2 FYNNEI. The CDR3 has 14 residues. V was shortened by 6 bases and J by 1 base, with 9 bases between the two germline ends. CDR3 DNA sequence: TGTGCCAGCAGGGGCAGGGGGAACACCGGGGAGCTGTTTTTT. Translating it yields CASRGRGNTGELFF. Supplemented by reference TRBV2 and TRBJ2-2, the full variable domain reads EPEVTQTPSHQVTQMGQEVILRCVPISNHLYFYWYRQILGQKVEFLVSFYNNEISEKSEIFDDQFSVERPDGSNFTLKIRSTKLEDSAMYFCASRGRGNTGELFFGEGSRLTVL.

The chain links TRBV5-1 to TRBJ2-7; D might be TRBD2 (6 bases). Germline V gene lookup returns CDR1 SGHRS and CDR2 YFSETQ. The CDR3 contains 15 residues. The V end lost 4 bases, the J end lost 1 base, and 15 bases lay between the germline ends. CDR3 in DNA: TGCGCCAGCAGCCCGGGAGAGGCCAGATCCTACGAGCAGTACTTC. Its translation is CASSPGEARSYEQYF.

The chain recombines TRBV6-1 with TRBJ1-1; possible D gene TRBD1, 6 bases. The CDR3 is made up of 14 amino acids. Germline V gives CDR1 MNHNS, CDR2 SASEGT. V lost 6 bases, J lost 6 bases, and 17 bases lay in between. In DNA, the CDR3 is TGTGCCAGCAGGCCCTCCTACAGGGCCTCTGAAGCTTTCTTT. Its protein is CASRPSYRASEAFF.

This clone was picked up a small number of times. The chain has TRBV19 and TRBJ1-3; D is perhaps TRBD1 (5 bases). This CDR3 is built from 16 residues. V was clipped by 3 bases and J by 9 bases, with 21 bases between them. CDR1 is LNHDA and CDR2 is SQIVND in the germline V gene (reference sequence). The CDR3 protein is CASSISSRAGGGTIYF. CDR3 sequence (DNA): TGTGCCAGTAGTATTTCTTCTCGTGCCGGGGGAGGCACCATATATTTT. Based on the CDR3 plus reference TRBV19 and TRBJ1-3, the full variable domain is DGGITQSPKYLFRKEGQNVTLSCEQNLNHDAMYWYRQDPGQGLRLIYYSQIVNDFQKGDIAEGYSVSREKKESFPLTVTSAQKNPTAFYLCASSISSRAGGGTIYFGEGSWLTVV.

The genes are TRBV7-2 and TRBJ2-2; possible D gene TRBD1, 6 bases. This CDR3 comprises 13 residues. CDR1 and CDR2 (germline): SGHTA, FQGNSA. Trimming cost V 6 bases and J 5 bases, with 10 bases left between them. The CDR3 region is CASRRQVTGELFF. CDR3 bases: TGTGCCAGCAGAAGACAGGTTACCGGGGAGCTGTTTTTT.

The J gene is TRBJ1-2, the V gene TRBV21-1. TRBV21-1 is shown as a pseudogene. This CDR3 is built from 18 residues. The CDR3 DNA sequence: TGTGCCAGCGAGAAAGGGAGGGGGGCGTTTGGGACTAACTATGGCTACACCTTC. Encoded protein: CASEKGRGAFGTNYGYTF.

This clone was observed a handful of times. The J gene is TRBJ1-6, the V gene TRBV19; 8 nucleotides agree with TRBD1. This CDR3 spans 17 amino acids. From germline, CDR1 is LNHDA and CDR2 SQIVND (reference sequence). V was clipped by 6 bases and J by 7 bases; unmatched bases: 14. The CDR3 DNA follows: TGTGCCAGTAGATCCCTCCTTCCCGGGACAGGAAATTCACCCCTCCACTTT. Its protein is CASRSLLPGTGNSPLHF.